This section outlines one T cell receptor beta chain sequence together with its context. The data were obtained in a study of blood T cell repertoires in COVID-19. Study information: Donors in the United States, Italy and Spain gave samples during acute or convalescent COVID-19. T cells, B-cell-depleted T cells, or PBMCs provided the cDNA or gDNA that served as material.

Looked up from germline, CDR1 is WNHNN and CDR2 is SYGVQD (reference sequence). The CDR3 runs to 12 residues. The V gene lost 5 bases and the J gene lost 6 bases, with 11 bases spanning the gap. In the original processing: Amplification with reference gene primers provided the estimates of nucleated cell counts. Sequencing was performed with immunoSEQ multiplex PCR; in TCRdb, only in-frame clones are kept and a portion is missing. Clone size and the V and J calls come from that table; the DNA yielded D and trimming. The sample holds some 130,000 clones, 90% seen once. The chain has TRBV10-1 and TRBJ2-7, with D hard to call. The sample taken for sequencing was peripheral blood. The clonotype comes from a man over 45 with active COVID-19. This CDR3 is CASSHNYGEQYF. The CDR3 nucleotides are TGCGCCAGCAGTCACAACTACGGCGAGCAGTACTTC.